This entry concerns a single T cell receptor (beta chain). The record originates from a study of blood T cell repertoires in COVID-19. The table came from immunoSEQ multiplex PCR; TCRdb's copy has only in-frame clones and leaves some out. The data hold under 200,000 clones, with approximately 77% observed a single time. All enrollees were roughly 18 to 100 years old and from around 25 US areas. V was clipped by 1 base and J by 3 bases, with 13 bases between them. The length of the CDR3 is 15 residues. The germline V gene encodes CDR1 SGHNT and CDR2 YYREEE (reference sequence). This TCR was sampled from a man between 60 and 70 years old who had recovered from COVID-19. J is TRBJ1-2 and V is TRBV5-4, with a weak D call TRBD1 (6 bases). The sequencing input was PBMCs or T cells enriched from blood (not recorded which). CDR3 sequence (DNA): TGTGCCAGCAGCTTGCCGCGGACAGAATACTATGGCTACACCTTC. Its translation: CASSLPRTEYYGYTF.